These 8 T cell receptor beta chains were all obtained from the same sample, sequenced in a study of Graves' ophthalmopathy and Graves' hyperthyroidism. Amplification targeted the TCR beta CDR3 regions, with RNA transcripts as the source material. Second-round multiplex PCR came after first-round RT-PCR with HTBI primers. TCRdb re-called the multiplex PCR reads with MiXCR, one entry per CDR3 protein. The sample yields hundreds of thousands of distinct CDR3 sequences, about 24% seen once. The sample taken for sequencing was peripheral blood. The receptor set was obtained from a young woman with stable Graves' hyperthyroidism. Some clones in this sample may be carry-over from other donors' samples.

This clonotype was seen ten or more times. The chain employs TRBV6-1 and TRBJ1-2; perhaps TRBD1 as D (6 bases). The germline gives CDR1 MNHNS, CDR2 SASEGT. This CDR3 spans 12 amino acids. V was cut by 4 bases and J by 4 bases, with 7 bases left in between. The CDR3: CASSARGYGYTF. The CDR3 region has the DNA TGTGCCAGCAGTGCCAGGGGCTATGGCTACACCTTC.

The gene calls are TRBV29-1 and TRBJ2-7, with no clear D. This CDR3 is built from 13 residues. V was pared by 4 bases and J by 0 bases, with 10 bases between. The V gene's germline CDR1 is SQVTM and CDR2 ANQGSEA. The CDR3 loop is CSVVGRFSYEQYF. CDR3 DNA: TGCAGCGTTGTGGGTAGGTTCTCCTACGAGCAGTACTTC.

This clonotype was recorded at least ten times. The CDR3 DNA reads as TGCGCCAGCAGCCAAGCGAACGGCTACGAGCAGTACTTC. Translating gives CASSQANGYEQYF. The chain combines TRBV4-1 with TRBJ2-7; D gene unclear. Trimming stripped 1 base from V and 3 bases from J, with 7 bases between. There are 13 residues in the CDR3. CDR1 and CDR2 (germline): MGHRA, YSYEKL.

This chain uses TRBV19 with TRBJ2-7; 10 bases are shared with TRBD1. The CDR3 totals 13 residues. With 10 bases clipped from V and 2 bases from J, the junction kept 5 bases outside the gene matches. CDR1 LNHDA and CDR2 SQIVND come from the germline V gene (reference sequence). The CDR3 DNA is TGTGCCACGGGACAGGGGATTACCTACGAGCAGTACTTC. It codes for CATGQGITYEQYF.

This clonotype has at least ten counts. The chain has TRBV15 and TRBJ1-1; D might be TRBD1 (5 bases). This CDR3 region has 13 residues. Germline CDR1 is LNHNV and CDR2 is YYDKDF (reference sequence). Trimming took off 3 bases at V and 8 bases at J, with 13 bases between the two ends. The CDR3: CATSRAGTQEAFF. DNA for the CDR3: TGTGCCACCAGCAGGGCCGGGACGCAGGAAGCTTTCTTT.

This clonotype was found many times. The rearrangement uses TRBV2 and TRBJ2-5, with 9 bases fitting TRBD1. V trimming: 8 bases; J trimming: 5 bases; junction bases outside the gene matches: 3. Germline CDR1 reads SNHLY; CDR2 reads FYNNEI. The CDR3 has 12 amino acids. The CDR3 DNA reads as TGTGCCAGCCTCGGGACAGGGGAGACCCAGTACTTC. Amino acids: CASLGTGETQYF.

This rearrangement joins TRBV25-1 to TRBJ1-1; tentatively, D is TRBD1 (6 bases). The CDR3 is 17 residues long. V lost 6 bases to trimming and J lost 1 base, with 21 bases between them. CDR1 is MGHDK and CDR2 is SYGVNS in the germline V gene. CDR3 nucleotide sequence: TGTGCCAGCAGCCCTTCCGGGACAATGTTGGGGAACACTGAAGCTTTCTTT. Its protein is CASSPSGTMLGNTEAFF. Drawing the rest from reference TRBV25-1 and TRBJ1-1, the complete variable domain is EADIYQTPRYLVIGTGKKITLECSQTMGHDKMYWYQQDPGMELHLIHYSYGVNSTEKGDLSSESTVSRIRTEHFPLTLESARPSHTSQYLCASSPSGTMLGNTEAFFGQGTRLTVV.

This clonotype was detected many times. The chain uses TRBV11-3 and TRBJ2-5; D is undetermined. This CDR3 region has 12 residues. With 6 bases removed from V and 3 bases from J, the gap between germline ends came to 8 bases. CDR1 and CDR2 from the germline V gene are SGHNT and YENEEA. CDR3 loop: CASSFHEETQYF. Here the CDR3 DNA reads TGTGCCAGCAGTTTCCACGAAGAGACCCAGTACTTC.